Shown below are 23 T cell receptor beta chains from a single sample sequenced in a study of cytomegalovirus exposure and HLA in healthy donors. The PCR had 60 Vbeta and 13 Jbeta primers. Clones were sequenced by immunoSEQ multiplex PCR, and TCRdb holds only the in-frame ones, with some missing. The sample gives under 200,000 clones, around 65% of which show up once; around 3% is in the top ten. The specimen was PBMCs. These receptors were collected from a woman between 35 and 50 years old in good health and CMV-seropositive.

This clone turned up a few times. This chain uses TRBV6-5 with TRBJ2-7, with 11 bases matching TRBD2. Per the germline V gene, CDR1 is MNHEY and CDR2 is SVGAGI. CDR3 length: 13 residues. The trim removed 4 bases at V and 7 bases at J, leaving 3 bases unmatched. The CDR3 coding sequence is TGTGCCAGCAGTTCACTAGCGGGGGTTGAGCAGTACTTC. It encodes CASSSLAGVEQYF.

Concerning this clone: An end of the junction does not agree with germline; a read error may underlie this. This sequence joins TRBV4-3 and TRBJ1-2; no firm D call. Germline CDR1 LGHNA, CDR2 YSLEER. The CDR3 spans 13 residues. The CDR3 protein is CASSQDPNYGYPF. In DNA, the CDR3 is TGCGCCAGCAGCCAAGACCCTAACTATGGCTACCCCTTC.

The V and J genes are TRBV6-5 and TRBJ2-5, with D tentatively TRBD1 (6 bases). The CDR3 is 14 amino acids. Trimming took off 0 bases at V and 1 base at J, with 6 bases between the two ends. Germline CDR1 MNHEY, CDR2 SVGAGI. This CDR3 reads CASSYSRGQETQYF. The CDR3 nucleotides are TGTGCCAGCAGTTACTCCAGGGGCCAAGAGACCCAGTACTTC.

V and J are TRBV7-2 and TRBJ2-3; TRBD2 agrees at 7 bases. Trimming at V came to 3 bases and at J to 5 bases, leaving 8 bases not matched to a gene. This CDR3 contains 15 residues. Looked up from germline, CDR1 is SGHTA and CDR2 is FQGNSA. CDR3 in amino acids: CASSFSGGEGDTQYF. CDR3 in DNA: TGTGCCAGCAGCTTTTCCGGCGGGGAGGGAGATACGCAGTATTTT. Drawing the rest from reference TRBV7-2 and TRBJ2-3, the complete variable domain is GAGVSQSPSNKVTEKGKDVELRCDPISGHTALYWYRQSLGQGLEFLIYFQGNSAPDKSGLPSDRFSAERTGGSVSTLTIQRTQQEDSAVYLCASSFSGGEGDTQYFGPGTRLTVL.

This rearrangement joins TRBV5-1 to TRBJ2-3; no reliable D call. Germline loops: CDR1 SGHRS, CDR2 YFSETQ. Trimming removed 5 bases at V and 2 bases at J, with 15 bases between. The CDR3 length is 15 residues. The CDR3 DNA is TGCGCCAGCAGACCGGGTTTCAGCGACACAGATACGCAGTATTTT. The encoded protein is CASRPGFSDTDTQYF.

The gene calls are TRBV19 and TRBJ2-7; 8 bases are a match to TRBD2. The germline gives CDR1 LNHDA, CDR2 SQIVND (reference sequence). There are 16 residues in the CDR3. The ends lost 8 bases at V and 3 bases at J; junction bases unmatched: 15. The CDR3 spells CASALGGAGPSYEQYF. The CDR3, as DNA: TGTGCCAGTGCCCTCGGGGGGGCGGGGCCCAGCTACGAGCAGTACTTC. The full variable domain, in which reference TRBV19 and TRBJ2-7 provide the parts outside the CDR3, is DGGITQSPKYLFRKEGQNVTLSCEQNLNHDAMYWYRQDPGQGLRLIYYSQIVNDFQKGDIAEGYSVSREKKESFPLTVTSAQKNPTAFYLCASALGGAGPSYEQYFGPGTRLTVT.

V is TRBV5-4 and J is TRBJ1-1; 8 positions agree with TRBD1. The V segment lost 4 bases and the J segment 0 bases; nucleotides outside the gene matches: 5. The CDR3 runs to 15 residues. The germline V gene encodes CDR1 SGHNT and CDR2 YYREEE (reference sequence). The CDR3 coding sequence is TGTGCCAGCAGCCCTCAGGGGGCCATGAACACTGAAGCTTTCTTT. This translates into CASSPQGAMNTEAFF. The variable domain in full, with the rest retrieved from reference TRBV5-4 and TRBJ1-1, is ETGVTQSPTHLIKTRGQQVTLRCSSQSGHNTVSWYQQALGQGPQFIFQYYREEENGRGNFPPRFSGLQFPNYSSELNVNALELDDSALYLCASSPQGAMNTEAFFGQGTRLTVV.

This clone was detected only once. The chain combines TRBV4-2 with TRBJ1-4, with D tentatively TRBD1 (6 bases). Trimming cost V 4 bases and J 7 bases, with 16 bases left between them. CDR1 is LGHNA and CDR2 is YNFKEQ in the germline V gene. The CDR3 sequence is 15 residues long. The CDR3 DNA follows: TGTGCCAGCAGCCCGGGACATCGGACCGTTGAAAAACTGTTTTTT. It codes for CASSPGHRTVEKLFF.

CDR3 DNA sequence: TGTGCCAGCTCAATCGACAGGGGGGCGGCTTTCTTT. Translated, it gives CASSIDRGAAFF. The V gene is TRBV18, the J gene TRBJ1-1; TRBD1 aligns across 9 bases. The CDR3 covers 12 residues. With V trimmed by 5 bases and J by 11 bases, 6 bases remained unmatched. Germline V gene lookup returns CDR1 KGHSH and CDR2 LQKENI.

The chain links TRBV4-2 to TRBJ2-7; the D gene is possibly TRBD1 (6 bases). CDR3 size: 14 residues. V lost 5 bases and J 2 bases, leaving 13 bases between the germline ends. Germline V gives CDR1 LGHNA, CDR2 YNFKEQ. The chain's CDR3 is CASSMGRGTYEQYF. The DNA for the CDR3 is TGTGCCAGCAGCATGGGCAGGGGAACCTACGAGCAGTACTTC.

This chain links TRBV5-1 with TRBJ1-2; D gene ambiguous. Germline CDR1 is SGHRS and CDR2 is YFSETQ. Trimming removed 0 bases from V and 4 bases from J, with 10 bases in between. CDR3 length: 14 amino acids. The CDR3 sequence is CASSLESGTYGYTF. CDR3 in DNA: TGCGCCAGCAGCTTGGAGTCAGGCACCTATGGCTACACCTTC.

The chain combines TRBV5-1 with TRBJ2-1; a possible D gene is TRBD1 (5 bases). The germline CDR1 and CDR2 sequences are SGHRS and YFSETQ. The CDR3 length is 14 residues. V lost 0 bases, J lost 5 bases, and 9 bases lay in between. DNA of the CDR3: TGCGCCAGCAGCTTGGCCATACAGGACAATGAGCAGTTCTTC. Residues: CASSLAIQDNEQFF.

The chain employs TRBV4-2 and TRBJ1-2, with a possible D match to TRBD1 (5 bases). Germline V gene sequence: CDR1 LGHNA, CDR2 YNFKEQ. The CDR3 sequence is 16 residues long. V was trimmed by 0 bases and J by 8 bases, leaving 19 bases between them. Written as DNA, the CDR3 is TGTGCCAGCAGCCAAGACGACCGGGGGATAGTTAAAGGCTACACCTTC. Translated, it gives CASSQDDRGIVKGYTF.

The chain uses TRBV5-1 and TRBJ2-1; TRBD1 agrees at 9 bases. The CDR3 covers 15 residues. Germline values: CDR1 SGHRS, CDR2 YFSETQ. V gave up 4 bases and J gave up 6 bases; unmatched junction bases: 8. The CDR3 bases are TGCGCCAGCAGCCTTATACAGGGGGCGGCCAATGAGCAGTTCTTC. This encodes CASSLIQGAANEQFF.

The gene calls are TRBV4-1 and TRBJ2-2; the match to TRBD2 covers 8 bases. This CDR3 has 18 residues. The V gene end was trimmed by 0 bases and the J gene end by 0 bases; junction bases not matched to a gene: 6. Germline V gene sequence: CDR1 MGHRA, CDR2 YSYEKL. CDR3 amino acids: CASSQDPKGLANTGELFF. CDR3 in DNA: TGCGCCAGCAGCCAAGATCCGAAGGGACTAGCGAACACCGGGGAGCTGTTTTTT.

Here the CDR3 reads CASCVPGLAIGLNLNEQFF. The CDR3 region has the DNA TGTGCCAGCTGCGTTCCGGGACTAGCTATAGGTCTTAATCTTAATGAGCAGTTCTTC. J is TRBJ2-1 and V is TRBV28, with TRBD2 matching over 9 bases. In germline, CDR1 is MDHEN, CDR2 SYDVKM. This CDR3 has 19 amino acids. Trimming took 8 bases from V and 7 from J; bases not matched to a gene: 24.

The chain couples TRBV19 to TRBJ1-5, with D perhaps TRBD1 (6 bases). The ends were cut back, 8 bases at V and 0 bases at J, with 11 bases in the middle. The CDR3 is 14 amino acids. The germline V gene has CDR1 LNHDA and CDR2 SQIVND (reference sequence). In DNA, the CDR3 is TGTGCCAGTTCCAGGGGTAATAGCAATCAGCCCCAGCATTTT. Encoded protein: CASSRGNSNQPQHF. Full variable domain (remainder filled in from reference TRBV19 and TRBJ1-5): DGGITQSPKYLFRKEGQNVTLSCEQNLNHDAMYWYRQDPGQGLRLIYYSQIVNDFQKGDIAEGYSVSREKKESFPLTVTSAQKNPTAFYLCASSRGNSNQPQHFGDGTRLSIL.

This clone was recorded once. The chain joins TRBV7-9 to TRBJ1-6; D might be TRBD1 (6 bases). Looked up from germline, CDR1 is SEHNR and CDR2 is FQNEAQ (reference sequence). This CDR3 comprises 13 residues. The V gene lost 5 bases and the J gene lost 9 bases, with 11 bases spanning the gap. CDR3 sequence: CASSEEGGSPLHF. In DNA, the CDR3 is TGTGCCAGCAGCGAAGAAGGGGGTTCACCCCTCCACTTT.

The chain is built from TRBV2 and TRBJ2-1; 8 bases map to TRBD1. The CDR3 runs 16 residues. V shed 5 bases and J 1 base; nucleotides not matched to a gene: 7. Germline CDR1 SNHLY, CDR2 FYNNEI. CDR3: CASSPTTGASYNEQFF. The CDR3 DNA follows: TGTGCCAGCAGTCCGACGACAGGGGCGTCCTACAATGAGCAGTTCTTC. The variable domain in full, with the rest retrieved from reference TRBV2 and TRBJ2-1, is EPEVTQTPSHQVTQMGQEVILRCVPISNHLYFYWYRQILGQKVEFLVSFYNNEISEKSEIFDDQFSVERPDGSNFTLKIRSTKLEDSAMYFCASSPTTGASYNEQFFGPGTRLTVL.

On this clone: At one end, the junction sequence differs from germline, possibly due to a read error. The chain uses TRBV7-9 and TRBJ2-1, with a weak D call TRBD1 (5 bases). The CDR3 is 12 amino acids. Germline CDR1 and CDR2: SEHNR and FQNEAQ (reference sequence). This chain's CDR3 is CSSSSTGPREFF. The CDR3 DNA is TGTTCCAGCAGTTCAACAGGCCCCCGGGAGTTCTTC.

The sample holds one count of this clone. J is TRBJ1-4 and V is TRBV18; TRBD1 matches 10 bases. From germline, CDR1 is KGHSH and CDR2 LQKENI. The CDR3 totals 17 residues. Unmatched junction bases numbered 10, after V lost 3 bases and J lost 6 bases. The CDR3, as DNA: TGTGCCAGCTCACCGGTCGCGGGGGGACAGGGGCATGAAAAACTGTTTTTT. It yields the protein CASSPVAGGQGHEKLFF.

The chain is built from TRBV5-6 and TRBJ1-2, with TRBD1 as a possible D gene (5 bases). Germline CDR1 and CDR2: SGHDT and YYEEEE. V lost 1 base and J lost 7, with 11 bases in between. The CDR3 has 13 residues. The CDR3 is CASSLSGGGGYTF. The CDR3 nucleotides are TGTGCCAGCAGCTTGTCCGGGGGAGGTGGCTACACCTTC.

This clone was observed a few times. This chain uses TRBV2 with TRBJ1-2; tentative D call: TRBD1 (5 bases). This CDR3 spans 15 amino acids. Trimming took off 2 bases at V and 0 bases at J, with 10 bases between the two ends. CDR1 and CDR2 from the germline V gene are SNHLY and FYNNEI. CDR3 nucleotide sequence: TGTGCCAGCAGTGAACGAGTCAGGGCTAACTATGGCTACACCTTC. Its translation is CASSERVRANYGYTF.